The source of this TCR beta chain is a study of T cells and Merkel cell carcinoma outcomes. Here immunoSEQ multiplex PCR was the method, and the copy in TCRdb shows in-frame clones only, minus some. The sample yields 1,800 or so clones, approximately 91% seen once. Study results and caveats: Repertoire plus T-cell density reportedly predicted Merkel cell carcinoma outcomes.

Comments on this clone: Its matching antigen is unknown.

V gave up 5 bases and J gave up 7 bases, with 6 bases separating them. The CDR3 runs 12 residues. Germline-derived CDR1 and CDR2 are MNHEY and SVGAGI. This clonotype originated in a human donor with Merkel cell carcinoma. Material for sequencing was tumor tissue from Merkel cell carcinoma. The chain carries TRBV6-5 and TRBJ1-6; D not certain. The CDR3 here is CASSQTNSPLHF. In nucleotides, the CDR3 is TGTGCCAGCAGTCAGACCAATTCACCCCTCCACTTT.